Presented here are 25 T cell receptor beta chains from one specimen sequenced in a study of blood T cell repertoires in COVID-19. Assay used: immunoSEQ multiplex PCR; TCRdb lists only in-frame clones, some missing. The table has fewer than 650,000 clones, approximately 88% seen once. Input material: peripheral blood. The receptors originated from a woman in her 50s with COVID-19, enrolled during active disease.

The V and J genes are TRBV9 and TRBJ2-1; 8 nucleotides match TRBD2. The CDR3 spans 16 residues. V shed 3 bases, J shed 8 bases, and the junction held 13 bases outside the gene matches. CDR1 and CDR2 from the germline V gene are SGDLS and YYNGEE. CDR3 DNA: TGTGCCAGCAGCGCCACGGGGGGGGCGTTTGTCGATGAGCAGTTCTTC. This encodes CASSATGGAFVDEQFF.

There are a few counts of this clone. The chain joins TRBV6-1 to TRBJ2-3, with 10 bases that match TRBD2. The ends lost 2 bases at V and 4 bases at J; junction bases unmatched: 12. The CDR3 runs to 18 residues. Germline V gene lookup returns CDR1 MNHNS and CDR2 SASEGT. CDR3 DNA: TGTGCCAGCAGTGAATGGAAAGGACTAGCGGATAAATCAGATACGCAGTATTTT. Protein sequence: CASSEWKGLADKSDTQYF.

This clone was observed once. The rearrangement joins TRBV27 to TRBJ2-3; D is perhaps TRBD2 (7 bases). The V end lost 6 bases, the J end lost 4 bases, and 32 bases lay between the germline ends. CDR1 MNHEY and CDR2 SMNVEV come from the germline V gene (reference sequence). The length of the CDR3 is 20 residues. This CDR3 is CASSLATRGRGLPSADTQYF. The CDR3 DNA follows: TGTGCCAGCAGCCTTGCCACTCGGGGGCGGGGGCTCCCGTCGGCAGATACGCAGTATTTT.

A note on this clone: The junction shows a germline mismatch at one end, possibly a read error. The chain carries TRBV7-9 and TRBJ2-2, with a tentative D call TRBD1 (6 bases). CDR1 and CDR2 (germline): SEHNR, FQNEAQ (reference sequence). This CDR3 has 14 residues. CDR3 nucleotides: TGTGCCAGCAGCACTACAGGGAACCCCGGGGAGCTGTTTTTT. Encoded protein: CASSTTGNPGELFF.

V gene TRBV28 combines with J gene TRBJ1-2; D unresolved. V was shortened by 3 bases and J by 4 bases, with 15 bases between the two germline ends. Germline CDR1 is MDHEN and CDR2 is SYDVKM. The CDR3 loop spans 15 amino acids. CDR3 nucleotides: TGTGCCAGCAGTTTTTCCTGGGCGCAAACCTATGGCTACACCTTC. It is translated as CASSFSWAQTYGYTF.

The rearrangement uses TRBV19 and TRBJ1-2, with a possible D match to TRBD1 (5 bases). V was pared by 3 bases and J by 6 bases, with 11 bases between. Germline-derived CDR1 and CDR2 are LNHDA and SQIVND (reference sequence). The CDR3 is 13 amino acids. CDR3 amino acids: CASSMWGAHGYTF. For the CDR3, the DNA is TGTGCCAGTAGTATGTGGGGCGCCCATGGCTACACCTTC.

This clone has only a few counts. Written as DNA, the CDR3 is TGTGCCAGCAGCGTAGGTGGGGACAGGTATGAAAAACTGTTTTTT. Translated, it gives CASSVGGDRYEKLFF. This chain joins TRBV9 and TRBJ1-4, with 8 nucleotides matching TRBD1. J gave up 6 bases and V 0 bases, and 4 bases lay outside the gene matches. CDR3 length: 15 residues. Germline V CDR1 and CDR2: SGDLS, YYNGEE. The full variable domain, with the rest looked up from reference TRBV9 and TRBJ1-4, is DSGVTQTPKHLITATGQRVTLRCSPRSGDLSVYWYQQSLDQGLQFLIQYYNGEERAKGNILERFSAQQFPDLHSELNLSSLELGDSALYFCASSVGGDRYEKLFFGSGTQLSVL.

This rearrangement joins TRBV6-6 to TRBJ2-7; possibly TRBD2 for D (7 bases). The germline gives CDR1 MNHNY, CDR2 SVGAGI (reference sequence). CDR3 length: 15 amino acids. The V gene lost 5 bases and the J gene lost 6 bases, with 20 bases spanning the gap. In DNA, the CDR3 is TGTGCCAGCAGTACCCGAGGGGGGGCCGGAGGCGAGCAGTACTTC. This sequence encodes CASSTRGGAGGEQYF.

The J gene is TRBJ1-2, the V gene TRBV5-1; TRBD1 agrees at 7 bases. After removal of 0 bases from V and 8 bases from J, the junction contained 10 bases not matched to a gene. The CDR3 length is 15 residues. Germline lookup yields CDR1 SGHRS and CDR2 YFSETQ. In nucleotides, the CDR3 is TGCGCCAGCAGCTTGGGAGACAGGGAGCTCATGGGCTACACCTTC. Amino acids: CASSLGDRELMGYTF.

The chain is built from TRBV12-5 and TRBJ1-1; the D is unclear. Deletions cut 1 base from V and 11 bases from J, with 14 bases between. This CDR3 is 13 amino acids long. Germline assignment: CDR1 LGHNT and CDR2 FRNRAP. Here the CDR3 DNA reads TGTGCTAGTGGTTTGGGGTTCCCTGGCGGGGCTTTCTTT. Encoded protein: CASGLGFPGGAFF.

The chain uses TRBV5-1 and TRBJ2-7; 7 nucleotides align to TRBD2. The V segment lost 4 bases and the J segment 0 bases; nucleotides outside the gene matches: 13. The CDR3 consists of 17 residues. CDR1 SGHRS and CDR2 YFSETQ come from the germline V gene. The CDR3 loop is CASSPRDSGPSSYEQYF. In DNA, the CDR3 is TGCGCCAGCAGCCCCAGGGATAGCGGGCCGAGCTCCTACGAGCAGTACTTC.

The V call is TRBV7-8, the J call TRBJ2-1; D is uncertain. With 0 bases removed from V and 4 bases from J, the gap between germline ends came to 7 bases. This CDR3 has 14 residues. Germline V gene sequence: CDR1 SGHVS, CDR2 FQNEAQ. In DNA form, the CDR3 reads TGTGCCAGCAGCTTAGCGGGCAGATACAATGAGCAGTTCTTC. Translated, it gives CASSLAGRYNEQFF.

The rearrangement links TRBV9 to TRBJ2-3, with 8 bases identical to TRBD2. V lost 4 bases and J lost 4; bases outside the gene matches: 8. Germline lookup yields CDR1 SGDLS and CDR2 YYNGEE. This CDR3 region has 15 residues. Here the CDR3 reads CASSPSSGVPDTQYF. In nucleotides, the CDR3 is TGTGCCAGCAGCCCCAGTAGCGGGGTCCCAGATACGCAGTATTTT.

This chain uses TRBV5-6 with TRBJ2-1, with D possibly matching TRBD2 (5 bases). Germline V gene sequence: CDR1 SGHDT, CDR2 YYEEEE. This CDR3 is 15 amino acids long. V was cut by 4 bases and J by 0 bases, with 11 bases left in between. CDR3 residues: CASSPRGSSYNEQFF. The CDR3 DNA reads as TGTGCCAGCAGCCCCCGGGGTAGCTCCTACAATGAGCAGTTCTTC.

The rearrangement joins TRBV11-2 to TRBJ2-5; D not resolved. Per germline, CDR1 SGHAT and CDR2 FQNNGV. This CDR3 comprises 13 residues. Trimming left V 0 bases short and J 5 bases short, with 7 bases between. The CDR3 loop is CASSLDVAETQYF. Written as DNA, the CDR3 is TGTGCCAGCAGCTTAGATGTTGCGGAGACCCAGTACTTC. Full variable domain (missing parts from reference TRBV11-2 and TRBJ2-5): EAGVAQSPRYKIIEKRQSVAFWCNPISGHATLYWYQQILGQGPKLLIQFQNNGVVDDSQLPKDRFSAERLKGVDSTLKIQPAKLEDSAVYLCASSLDVAETQYFGPGTRLLVL.

This chain links TRBV24-1 with TRBJ2-2, with 12 bases that match TRBD2. There are 16 residues in the CDR3. The germline V gene encodes CDR1 KGHDR and CDR2 SFDVKD. V trimming: 3 bases; J trimming: 6 bases; junction bases outside the gene matches: 4. The CDR3 region is CATSDPGTSGPGELFF. CDR3 sequence (DNA): TGTGCCACCAGTGATCCCGGGACTAGCGGGCCCGGGGAGCTGTTTTTT.

The CDR3 DNA reads as TGTGCCAGCAGCTTAGGGCCAGCCCGGGAGGAGCAGTTCTTC. Its protein is CASSLGPAREEQFF. This chain joins TRBV7-3 and TRBJ2-1; tentatively, D is TRBD2 (6 bases). CDR3 length equals 14 residues. The germline V gene encodes CDR1 SGHTA and CDR2 FQGTGA. V lost 2 bases, J lost 10 bases, and 15 bases lay in between.

V is TRBV19 and J is TRBJ1-2; 8 positions agree with TRBD1. The trim removed 5 bases at V and 5 bases at J, leaving 7 bases unmatched. CDR3 length: 14 residues. The germline CDR1 and CDR2 sequences are LNHDA and SQIVND (reference sequence). The CDR3 here is CASSVPGGGYGYTF. DNA of the CDR3: TGTGCCAGTAGTGTTCCAGGGGGCGGATATGGCTACACCTTC.

The gene calls are TRBV30 and TRBJ2-2; perhaps TRBD1 as D (5 bases). This CDR3 region has 12 residues. CDR1 is GTSNPN, CDR2 SVGIG, per germline (reference sequence). V was shortened by 3 bases and J by 3 bases, with 5 bases between the two germline ends. Written as DNA, the CDR3 is TGTGCCTGGAGCAGGGACACCGGGGAGCTGTTTTTT. Amino acids: CAWSRDTGELFF.

The rearrangement links TRBV20-1 to TRBJ1-2; TRBD1 matches at 7 bases. The trim removed 3 bases at V and 8 bases at J, leaving 3 bases unmatched. CDR3 size: 11 residues. Germline CDR1 and CDR2: DFQATT and SNEGSKA (reference sequence). The DNA for the CDR3 is TGCAGTGCTAGTTACAGGGGAGGCTACACCTTC. Translated, it gives CSASYRGGYTF.

The rearrangement uses TRBV5-1 and TRBJ2-3, with a weak D call TRBD1 (5 bases). This CDR3 spans 12 amino acids. Trimming shortened V by 5 bases and J by 4 bases, and 8 bases separated the two germline ends. Germline V gene lookup returns CDR1 SGHRS and CDR2 YFSETQ. CDR3 sequence reads: CASRVGADTQYF. DNA for the CDR3: TGCGCCAGCAGGGTAGGGGCAGATACGCAGTATTTT.

The chain joins TRBV9 to TRBJ2-1, with 12 bases identical to TRBD2. Germline CDR1 SGDLS, CDR2 YYNGEE. The CDR3 consists of 16 residues. The trim removed 1 base at V and 11 bases at J, leaving 10 bases unmatched. The CDR3 DNA reads TGTGCCAGCAGCGTACCCCTAGCGGGGGGGCTAAATAAGCAGTTCTTC. This sequence encodes CASSVPLAGGLNKQFF.

The V gene is TRBV11-2, the J gene TRBJ1-4; D gene ambiguous. Germline CDR1 reads SGHAT; CDR2 reads FQNNGV. The germline V and J ends were trimmed by 4 bases and 7 bases, with 16 bases remaining between them. The CDR3 loop spans 15 amino acids. The CDR3 nucleotides are TGTGCCAGCAGCTCGCAGTTCAATCATGGTGAAAAACTGTTTTTT. Protein sequence: CASSSQFNHGEKLFF.

The table lists this clone with a count of one. The rearrangement links TRBV14 to TRBJ2-7, with 7 bases identical to TRBD1. V was clipped by 0 bases and J by 3 bases; unmatched bases: 11. The CDR3 covers 17 residues. Per germline, CDR1 SGHDN and CDR2 FVKESK. The CDR3 bases are TGTGCCAGCAGCCAAGATCTTAGGACAGGAACCGTCTACGAGCAGTACTTC. It translates to CASSQDLRTGTVYEQYF.

The chain carries TRBV9 and TRBJ2-5; a possible D gene is TRBD1 (5 bases). This CDR3 region has 17 residues. Trimming pared 4 bases from V and 1 base from J, leaving 20 bases between. The germline CDR1 and CDR2 sequences are SGDLS and YYNGEE. CDR3 DNA: TGTGCCAGCAGCAAGGAAAGGGCCTCAGGGTTCCAAGAGACCCAGTACTTC. Translation gives CASSKERASGFQETQYF.